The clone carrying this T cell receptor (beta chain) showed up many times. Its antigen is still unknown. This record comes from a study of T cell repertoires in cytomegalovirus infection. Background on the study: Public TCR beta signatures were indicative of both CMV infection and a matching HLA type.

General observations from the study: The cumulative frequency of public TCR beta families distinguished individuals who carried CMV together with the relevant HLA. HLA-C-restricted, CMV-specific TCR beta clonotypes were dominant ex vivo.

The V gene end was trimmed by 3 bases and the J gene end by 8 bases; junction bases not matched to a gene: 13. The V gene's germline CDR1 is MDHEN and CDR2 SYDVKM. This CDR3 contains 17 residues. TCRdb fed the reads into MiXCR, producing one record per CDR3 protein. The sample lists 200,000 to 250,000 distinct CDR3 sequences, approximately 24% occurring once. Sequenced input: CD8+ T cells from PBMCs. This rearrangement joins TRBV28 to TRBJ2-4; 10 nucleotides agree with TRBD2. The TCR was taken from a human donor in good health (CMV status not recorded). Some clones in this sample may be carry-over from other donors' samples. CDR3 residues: CASSFVAGGLDRDIQYF. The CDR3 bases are TGTGCCAGCAGTTTTGTAGCGGGGGGCCTCGATCGGGACATTCAGTACTTC.